The 12 T cell receptor beta chains listed next were all sequenced from one sample in a study of T cell changes during pregnancy in multiple sclerosis. Measured with immunoSEQ multiplex PCR; TCRdb has only the in-frame clones, and not every one. Among roughly 79,000 clones listed, 75% to 95% were seen once. The specimen comprised CD4+ T cells from peripheral blood mononuclear cells, sampled before pregnancy. Source of these receptors: a female donor with multiple sclerosis, enrolled in a pregnancy study.

This clone appeared a single time. The V and J genes are TRBV5-4 and TRBJ2-5; 9 bases match TRBD2. CDR1 is SGHNT, CDR2 YYREEE, per germline (reference sequence). The J segment lost 0 bases and the V segment lost 1 base, leaving 1 base of the junction unmatched. This CDR3 is built from 15 residues. In DNA, the CDR3 is TGTGCCAGCAGCTTGACTAGCGGGTACCAAGAGACCCAGTACTTC. Translation: CASSLTSGYQETQYF. The full variable domain, its missing parts supplied by reference TRBV5-4 and TRBJ2-5, is ETGVTQSPTHLIKTRGQQVTLRCSSQSGHNTVSWYQQALGQGPQFIFQYYREEENGRGNFPPRFSGLQFPNYSSELNVNALELDDSALYLCASSLTSGYQETQYFGPGTRLLVL.

The genes are TRBV7-3 and TRBJ2-5; D might be TRBD2 (5 bases). The germline V gene encodes CDR1 SGHTA and CDR2 FQGTGA. V lost 3 bases, J lost 3 bases, and 14 bases lay in between. CDR3 length equals 15 residues. The CDR3 loop is CASSLTGVREETQYF. CDR3 sequence (DNA): TGTGCCAGCAGCTTGACCGGGGTGAGGGAAGAGACCCAGTACTTC.

The chain recombines TRBV19 with TRBJ1-1, with 7 bases lining up with TRBD1. Unmatched junction bases numbered 7, after V lost 2 bases and J lost 1 base. Germline assignment: CDR1 LNHDA and CDR2 SQIVND (reference sequence). The CDR3 consists of 16 residues. The CDR3 bases are TGTGCCAGTAGTATATTCCAGGGGGTAGGGAACACTGAAGCTTTCTTT. Its protein product is CASSIFQGVGNTEAFF.

The V gene is TRBV7-3, the J gene TRBJ2-2, with 8 bases aligning to TRBD2. The CDR3 runs 16 residues. The J segment lost 1 base and the V segment lost 5 bases, leaving 6 bases of the junction unmatched. The germline V gene encodes CDR1 SGHTA and CDR2 FQGTGA. The DNA of the CDR3 is TGTGCCAGCAGCAAGATAGCGGGGTTGAACACCGGGGAGCTGTTTTTT. Translating gives CASSKIAGLNTGELFF.

V is TRBV30 and J is TRBJ2-7; 12 nucleotides agree with TRBD2. The CDR3 length is 18 residues. Trimming removed 3 bases from V and 0 bases from J; junction bases left unmatched: 12. CDR1 and CDR2 from the germline V gene are GTSNPN and SVGIG (reference sequence). CDR3 protein: CAWRFRGPSGRASYEQYF. DNA of the CDR3: TGTGCCTGGAGGTTCCGGGGACCTAGCGGGAGGGCCTCCTACGAGCAGTACTTC.

The chain couples TRBV6-6 to TRBJ2-5, with D uncertain. CDR1 is MNHNY, CDR2 SVGAGI, per germline (reference sequence). The CDR3 totals 12 residues. V lost 5 bases, J lost 4 bases, and 8 bases lay in between. CDR3 in amino acids: CASSHSGETQYF. CDR3 DNA sequence: TGTGCCAGCAGTCATTCGGGAGAGACCCAGTACTTC.

CDR3 sequence reads: CASSLRGGTHNEQFF. The CDR3 nucleotides read TGTGCCAGCAGCCTGCGGGGGGGGACTCACAATGAGCAGTTCTTC. The genes are TRBV7-9 and TRBJ2-1; 9 bases are a match to TRBD2. Germline trimming cut 5 bases from V and 5 bases from J; bases unmatched to any gene: 7. The CDR3 length is 15 residues. Germline assignment: CDR1 SEHNR and CDR2 FQNEAQ (reference sequence).

J is TRBJ1-1 and V is TRBV7-8; D is possibly TRBD1 (6 bases). V lost 4 bases to trimming and J lost 3 bases, with 33 bases between them. In germline, CDR1 is SGHVS, CDR2 FQNEAQ. CDR3 length equals 21 residues. The CDR3 protein is CASSSKASDRFRMKGDTEAFF. The CDR3 coding sequence is TGTGCCAGCAGCTCGAAAGCCTCCGACAGGTTTAGAATGAAAGGGGACACTGAAGCTTTCTTT.

The chain combines TRBV29-1 with TRBJ2-7, with 8 bases fitting TRBD1. Germline CDR1 and CDR2: SQVTM and ANQGSEA. This CDR3 is 11 amino acids long. V lost 5 bases, J lost 5 bases, and 2 bases stayed unmatched. CDR3 DNA: TGCAGCGTTTCCAGGGGGCACGAGCAGTACTTC. Residues: CSVSRGHEQYF.

This clone was detected only once. The V and J genes are TRBV5-1 and TRBJ2-7, with TRBD2 matching over 7 bases. The germline CDR1 and CDR2 sequences are SGHRS and YFSETQ. V lost 5 bases and J lost 0; bases outside the gene matches: 2. The CDR3 is 13 amino acids. The CDR3 protein is CASRRDYSYEQYF. CDR3 nucleotide sequence: TGCGCCAGCAGACGGGACTACTCCTACGAGCAGTACTTC.

The V call is TRBV27, the J call TRBJ2-7, with 9 bases fitting TRBD2. The CDR3 has 14 amino acids. CDR1 and CDR2 from the germline V gene are MNHEY and SMNVEV (reference sequence). V gave up 3 bases and J gave up 3 bases; unmatched junction bases: 3. This chain's CDR3 is CASSLTSGIYEQYF. The CDR3 DNA sequence: TGTGCCAGCAGTTTGACTAGCGGAATCTACGAGCAGTACTTC.

This clone was found a few times. This chain uses TRBV4-2 with TRBJ2-1; TRBD2 matches at 11 bases. V lost 0 bases, J lost 5 bases, and 3 bases stayed unmatched. There are 16 residues in the CDR3. CDR1 LGHNA and CDR2 YNFKEQ come from the germline V gene. The CDR3 DNA reads as TGTGCCAGCAGCCAAGAGGGGACTAGCGGACACAATGAGCAGTTCTTC. Translating gives CASSQEGTSGHNEQFF.